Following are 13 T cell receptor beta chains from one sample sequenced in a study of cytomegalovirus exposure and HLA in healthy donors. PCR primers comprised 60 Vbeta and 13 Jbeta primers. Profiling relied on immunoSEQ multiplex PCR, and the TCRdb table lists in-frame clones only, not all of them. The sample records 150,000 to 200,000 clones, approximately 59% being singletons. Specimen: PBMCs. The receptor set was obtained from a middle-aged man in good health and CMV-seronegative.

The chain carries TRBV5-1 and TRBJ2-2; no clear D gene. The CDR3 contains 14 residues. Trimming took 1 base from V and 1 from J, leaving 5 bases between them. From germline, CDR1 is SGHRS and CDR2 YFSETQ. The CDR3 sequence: CASSLFQNTGELFF. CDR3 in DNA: TGCGCCAGCAGCTTGTTTCAGAACACCGGGGAGCTGTTTTTT.

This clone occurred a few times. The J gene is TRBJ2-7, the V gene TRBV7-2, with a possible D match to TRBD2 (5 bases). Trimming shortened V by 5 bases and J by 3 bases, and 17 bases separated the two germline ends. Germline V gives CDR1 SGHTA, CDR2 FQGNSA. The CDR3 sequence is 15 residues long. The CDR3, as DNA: TGTGCCAGCAGCCCTAGCACGATTTCCGGCTACGAGCAGTACTTC. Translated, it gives CASSPSTISGYEQYF. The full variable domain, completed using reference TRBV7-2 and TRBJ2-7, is GAGVSQSPSNKVTEKGKDVELRCDPISGHTALYWYRQSLGQGLEFLIYFQGNSAPDKSGLPSDRFSAERTGGSVSTLTIQRTQQEDSAVYLCASSPSTISGYEQYFGPGTRLTVT.

The CDR3 nucleotides are TGTGCCAGCTGCACGTCCCTCCTAGCGGGCGAACAAGAGACCCAGTACTTC. This codes for CASCTSLLAGEQETQYF. The chain uses TRBV25-1 and TRBJ2-5; the match to TRBD2 covers 8 bases. Germline V gene data show CDR1 as MGHDK and CDR2 as SYGVNS. Trimming at V came to 8 bases and at J to 2 bases, leaving 16 bases not matched to a gene. CDR3 length: 17 residues.

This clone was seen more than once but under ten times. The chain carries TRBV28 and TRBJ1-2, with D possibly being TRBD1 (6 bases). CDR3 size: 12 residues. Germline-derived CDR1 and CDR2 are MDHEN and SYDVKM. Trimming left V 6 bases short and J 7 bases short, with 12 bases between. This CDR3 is CASSSGESGYTF. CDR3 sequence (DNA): TGTGCCAGCAGCTCAGGGGAAAGTGGCTACACCTTC.

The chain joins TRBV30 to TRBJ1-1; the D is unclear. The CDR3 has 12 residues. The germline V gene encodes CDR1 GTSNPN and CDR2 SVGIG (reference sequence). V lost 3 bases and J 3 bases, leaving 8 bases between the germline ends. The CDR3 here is CAWSRQDTEAFF. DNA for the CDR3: TGTGCCTGGAGCAGGCAAGACACTGAAGCTTTCTTT.

Here the CDR3 reads CASSLGASDTQYF. The CDR3 DNA reads TGCGCCAGCAGCTTGGGGGCATCAGATACGCAGTATTTT. This chain links TRBV5-1 with TRBJ2-3; D is undetermined. Germline CDR1 reads SGHRS; CDR2 reads YFSETQ. With 0 bases removed from V and 4 bases from J, the gap between germline ends came to 6 bases. The CDR3 totals 13 residues.

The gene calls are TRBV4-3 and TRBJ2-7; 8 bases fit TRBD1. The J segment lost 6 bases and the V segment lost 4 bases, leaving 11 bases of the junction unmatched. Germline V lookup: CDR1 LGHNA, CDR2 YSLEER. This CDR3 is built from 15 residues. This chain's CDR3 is CASSPSWTGKSEQYF. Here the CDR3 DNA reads TGCGCCAGCAGCCCCTCCTGGACAGGGAAGAGCGAGCAGTACTTC.

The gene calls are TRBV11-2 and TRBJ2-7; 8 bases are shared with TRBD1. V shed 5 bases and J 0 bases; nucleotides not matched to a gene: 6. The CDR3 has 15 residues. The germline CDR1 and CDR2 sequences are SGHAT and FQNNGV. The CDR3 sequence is CASSPRTGISYEQYF. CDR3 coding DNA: TGTGCCAGCAGCCCCAGGACAGGGATCTCCTACGAGCAGTACTTC.

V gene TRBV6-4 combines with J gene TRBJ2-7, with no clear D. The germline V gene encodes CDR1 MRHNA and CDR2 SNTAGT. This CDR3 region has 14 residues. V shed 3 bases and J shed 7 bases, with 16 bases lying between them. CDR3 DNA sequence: TGTGCCAGCAGTGAAATGGATGAGAGGATGGAGCAGTACTTC. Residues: CASSEMDERMEQYF.

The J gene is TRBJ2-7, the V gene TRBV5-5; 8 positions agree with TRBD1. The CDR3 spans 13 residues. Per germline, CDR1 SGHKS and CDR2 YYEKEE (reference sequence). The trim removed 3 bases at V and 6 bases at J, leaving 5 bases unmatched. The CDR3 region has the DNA TGTGCCAGCAGCTCAACAGGGGGACGCGAGCAGTACTTC. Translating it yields CASSSTGGREQYF.

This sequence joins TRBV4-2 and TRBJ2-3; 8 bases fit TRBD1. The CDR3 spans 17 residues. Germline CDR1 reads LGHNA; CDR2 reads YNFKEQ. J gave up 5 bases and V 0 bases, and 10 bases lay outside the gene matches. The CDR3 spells CASSQEGRRQGRDTQYF. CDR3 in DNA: TGTGCCAGCAGCCAAGAAGGGAGGAGACAGGGGCGAGATACGCAGTATTTT.

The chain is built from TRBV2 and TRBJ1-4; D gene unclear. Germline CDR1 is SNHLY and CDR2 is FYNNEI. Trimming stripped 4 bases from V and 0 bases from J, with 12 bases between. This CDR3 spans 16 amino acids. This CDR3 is CASSAIARSTNEKLFF. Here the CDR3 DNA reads TGTGCCAGCAGTGCAATAGCGAGATCAACTAATGAAAAACTGTTTTTT.

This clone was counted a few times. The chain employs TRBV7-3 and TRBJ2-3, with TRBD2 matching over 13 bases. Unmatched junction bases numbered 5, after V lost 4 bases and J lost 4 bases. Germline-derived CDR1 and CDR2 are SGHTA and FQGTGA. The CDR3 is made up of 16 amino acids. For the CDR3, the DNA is TGTGCCAGCAGCTCTAAACTAGCGGGAGGGCCAGATACGCAGTATTTT. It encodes CASSSKLAGGPDTQYF. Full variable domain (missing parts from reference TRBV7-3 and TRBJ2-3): GAGVSQTPSNKVTEKGKYVELRCDPISGHTALYWYRQSLGQGPEFLIYFQGTGAADDSGLPNDRFFAVRPEGSVSTLKIQRTERGDSAVYLCASSSKLAGGPDTQYFGPGTRLTVL.